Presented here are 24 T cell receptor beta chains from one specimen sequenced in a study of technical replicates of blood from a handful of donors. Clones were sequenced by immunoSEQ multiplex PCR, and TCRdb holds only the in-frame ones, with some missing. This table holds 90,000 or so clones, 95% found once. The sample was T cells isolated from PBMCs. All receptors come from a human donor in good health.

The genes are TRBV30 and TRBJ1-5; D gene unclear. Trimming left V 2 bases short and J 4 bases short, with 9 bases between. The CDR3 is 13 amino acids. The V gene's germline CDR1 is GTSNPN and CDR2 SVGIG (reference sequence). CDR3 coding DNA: TGTGCCTGGAGTCGAGGGAGGAATCAGCCCCAGCATTTT. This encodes CAWSRGRNQPQHF. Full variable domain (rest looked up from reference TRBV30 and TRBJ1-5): SQTIHQWPATLVQPVGSPLSLECTVEGTSNPNLYWYRQAAGRGLQLLFYSVGIGQISSEVPQNLSASRPQDRQFILSSKKLLLSDSGFYLCAWSRGRNQPQHFGDGTRLSIL.

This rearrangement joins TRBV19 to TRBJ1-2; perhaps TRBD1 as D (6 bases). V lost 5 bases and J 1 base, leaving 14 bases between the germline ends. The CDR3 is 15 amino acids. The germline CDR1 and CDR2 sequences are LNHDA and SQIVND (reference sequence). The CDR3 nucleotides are TGTGCCAGTAGTCCGGGACAAATTTATAACTATGGCTACACCTTC. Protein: CASSPGQIYNYGYTF. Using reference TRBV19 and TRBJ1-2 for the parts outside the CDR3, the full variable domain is DGGITQSPKYLFRKEGQNVTLSCEQNLNHDAMYWYRQDPGQGLRLIYYSQIVNDFQKGDIAEGYSVSREKKESFPLTVTSAQKNPTAFYLCASSPGQIYNYGYTFGSGTRLTVV.

Written as DNA, the CDR3 is TGTGCCAGCAGTGAACGGGGGGTTAGGGCTTTCTTT. Protein: CASSERGVRAFF. The gene calls are TRBV6-1 and TRBJ1-1; possibly TRBD1 for D (5 bases). This CDR3 contains 12 residues. The germline V gene encodes CDR1 MNHNS and CDR2 SASEGT. The V and J ends lost 2 bases and 11 bases respectively, with 12 bases between them.

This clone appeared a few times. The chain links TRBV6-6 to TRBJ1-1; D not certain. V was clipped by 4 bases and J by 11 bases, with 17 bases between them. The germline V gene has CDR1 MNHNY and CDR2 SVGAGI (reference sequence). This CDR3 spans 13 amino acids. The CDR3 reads CASSLSREGKAFF. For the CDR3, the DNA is TGTGCCAGCAGTTTATCCCGCGAGGGTAAGGCTTTCTTT.

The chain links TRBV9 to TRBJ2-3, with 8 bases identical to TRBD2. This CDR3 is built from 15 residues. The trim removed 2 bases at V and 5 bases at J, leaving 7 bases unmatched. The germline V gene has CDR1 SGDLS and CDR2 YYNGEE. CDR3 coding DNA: TGTGCCAGCAGCGTTTTTAGCGGGATCGTAGATACGCAGTATTTT. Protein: CASSVFSGIVDTQYF.

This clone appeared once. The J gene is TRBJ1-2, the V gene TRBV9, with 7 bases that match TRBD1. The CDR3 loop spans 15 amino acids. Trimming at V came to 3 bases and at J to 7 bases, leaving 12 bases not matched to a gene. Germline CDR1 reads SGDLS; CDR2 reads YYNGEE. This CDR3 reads CASSARTGVESGYTF. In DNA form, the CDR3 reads TGTGCCAGCAGCGCCCGGACAGGAGTGGAAAGTGGCTACACCTTC. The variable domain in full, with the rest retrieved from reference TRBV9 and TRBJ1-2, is DSGVTQTPKHLITATGQRVTLRCSPRSGDLSVYWYQQSLDQGLQFLIQYYNGEERAKGNILERFSAQQFPDLHSELNLSSLELGDSALYFCASSARTGVESGYTFGSGTRLTVV.

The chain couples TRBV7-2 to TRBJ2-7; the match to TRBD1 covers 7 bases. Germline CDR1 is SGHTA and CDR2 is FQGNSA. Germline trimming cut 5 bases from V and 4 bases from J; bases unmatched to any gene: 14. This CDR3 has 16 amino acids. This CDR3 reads CASSPGTAFASYEQYF. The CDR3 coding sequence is TGTGCCAGCAGCCCCGGGACAGCTTTTGCTTCTTACGAGCAGTACTTC.

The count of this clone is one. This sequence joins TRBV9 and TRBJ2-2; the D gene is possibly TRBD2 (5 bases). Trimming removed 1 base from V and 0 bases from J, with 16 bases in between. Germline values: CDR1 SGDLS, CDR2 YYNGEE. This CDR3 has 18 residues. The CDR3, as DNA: TGTGCCAGCAGCGTACCCATGACTCTAGCCCCGAACACCGGGGAGCTGTTTTTT. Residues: CASSVPMTLAPNTGELFF.

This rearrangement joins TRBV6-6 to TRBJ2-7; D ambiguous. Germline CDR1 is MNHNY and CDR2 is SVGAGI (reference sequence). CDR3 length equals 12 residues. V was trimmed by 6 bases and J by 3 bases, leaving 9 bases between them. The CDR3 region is CASSTTSYEQYF. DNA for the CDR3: TGTGCCAGCAGCACCACGAGCTACGAGCAGTACTTC.

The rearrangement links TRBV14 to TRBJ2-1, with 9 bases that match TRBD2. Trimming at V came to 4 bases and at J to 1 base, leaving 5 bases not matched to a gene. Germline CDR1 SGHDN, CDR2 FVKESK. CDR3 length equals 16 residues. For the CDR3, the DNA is TGTGCCAGCAGCCTCGGGCTAGCGGGATCCTACAATGAGCAGTTCTTC. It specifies CASSLGLAGSYNEQFF.

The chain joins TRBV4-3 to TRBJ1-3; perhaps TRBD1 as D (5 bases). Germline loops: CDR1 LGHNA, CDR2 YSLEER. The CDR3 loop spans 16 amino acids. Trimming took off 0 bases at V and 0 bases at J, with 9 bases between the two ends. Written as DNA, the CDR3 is TGCGCCAGCAGCCAAGACCAGACAGCCTCTGGAAACACCATATATTTT. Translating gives CASSQDQTASGNTIYF.

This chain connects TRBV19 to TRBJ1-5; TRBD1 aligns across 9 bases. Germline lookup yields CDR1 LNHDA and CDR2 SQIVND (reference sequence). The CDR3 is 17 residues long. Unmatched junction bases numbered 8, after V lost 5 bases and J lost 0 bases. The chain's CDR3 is CASSQQGAFFSNQPQHF. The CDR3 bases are TGTGCCAGTAGTCAACAGGGGGCCTTCTTTAGCAATCAGCCCCAGCATTTT.

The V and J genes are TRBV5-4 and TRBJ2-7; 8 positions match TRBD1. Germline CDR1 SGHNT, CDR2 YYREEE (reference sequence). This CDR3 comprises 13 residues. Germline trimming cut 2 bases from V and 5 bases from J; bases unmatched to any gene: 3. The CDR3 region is CASSFGQGNEQYF. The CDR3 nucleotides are TGTGCCAGCAGCTTCGGACAGGGAAACGAGCAGTACTTC.

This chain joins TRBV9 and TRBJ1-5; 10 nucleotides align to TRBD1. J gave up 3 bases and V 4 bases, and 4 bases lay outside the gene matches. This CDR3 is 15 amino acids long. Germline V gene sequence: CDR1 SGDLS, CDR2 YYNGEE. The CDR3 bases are TGTGCCAGCAGCCCCGGGACAGGGGACAATCAGCCCCAGCATTTT. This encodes CASSPGTGDNQPQHF.

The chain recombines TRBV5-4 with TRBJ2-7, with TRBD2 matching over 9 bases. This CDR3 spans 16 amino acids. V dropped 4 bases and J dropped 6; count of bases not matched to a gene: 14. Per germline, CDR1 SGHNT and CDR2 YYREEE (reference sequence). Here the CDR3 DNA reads TGTGCCAGCAGCCCGGGGGGGGTAGCGGGAGCCCTCGAGCAGTACTTC. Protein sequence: CASSPGGVAGALEQYF.

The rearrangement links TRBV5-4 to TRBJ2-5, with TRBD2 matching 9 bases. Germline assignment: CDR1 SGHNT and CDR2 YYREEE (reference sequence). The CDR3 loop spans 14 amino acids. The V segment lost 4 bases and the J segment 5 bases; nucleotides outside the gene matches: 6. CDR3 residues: CASSPLAGWETQYF. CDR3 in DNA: TGTGCCAGCAGCCCGCTAGCGGGGTGGGAGACCCAGTACTTC.

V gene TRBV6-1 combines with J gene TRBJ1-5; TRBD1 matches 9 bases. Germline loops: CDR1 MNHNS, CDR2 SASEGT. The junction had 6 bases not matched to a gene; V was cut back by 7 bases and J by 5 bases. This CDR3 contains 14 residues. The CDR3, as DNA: TGTGCCAGCACGGCGAGGACAGGGGATCAGCCCCAGCATTTT. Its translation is CASTARTGDQPQHF.

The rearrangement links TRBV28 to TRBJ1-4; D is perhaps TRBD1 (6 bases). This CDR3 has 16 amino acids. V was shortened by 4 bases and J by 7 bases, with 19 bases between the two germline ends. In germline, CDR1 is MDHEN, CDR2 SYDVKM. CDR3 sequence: CASSSYKQGVGEKLFF. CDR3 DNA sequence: TGTGCCAGCAGTTCATACAAACAGGGAGTTGGTGAAAAACTGTTTTTT.

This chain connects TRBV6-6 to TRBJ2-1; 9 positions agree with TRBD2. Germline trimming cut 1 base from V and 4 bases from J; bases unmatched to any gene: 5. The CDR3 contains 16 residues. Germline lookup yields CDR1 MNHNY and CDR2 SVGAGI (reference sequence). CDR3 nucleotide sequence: TGTGCCAGCAGTTACTTAGGTAGCGGGAGTTACAATGAGCAGTTCTTC. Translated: CASSYLGSGSYNEQFF.

CDR3 residues: CASSLVATSDGTDTQYF. The CDR3 DNA sequence: TGTGCCAGCAGCTTAGTAGCGACTAGCGATGGCACAGATACGCAGTATTTT. The V and J genes are TRBV7-2 and TRBJ2-3; 8 nucleotides match TRBD2. The CDR3 consists of 17 residues. Germline V gene sequence: CDR1 SGHTA, CDR2 FQGNSA. With V trimmed by 1 base and J by 1 base, 7 bases remained unmatched.

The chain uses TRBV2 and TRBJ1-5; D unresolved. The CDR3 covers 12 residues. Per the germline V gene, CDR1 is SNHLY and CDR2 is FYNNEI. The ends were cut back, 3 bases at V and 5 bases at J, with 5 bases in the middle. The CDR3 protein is CASSDGHQPQHF. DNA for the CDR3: TGTGCCAGCAGTGATGGGCATCAGCCCCAGCATTTT.

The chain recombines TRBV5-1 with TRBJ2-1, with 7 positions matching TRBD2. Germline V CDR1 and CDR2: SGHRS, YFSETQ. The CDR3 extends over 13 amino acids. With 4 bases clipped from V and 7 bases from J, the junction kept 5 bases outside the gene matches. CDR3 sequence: CASSILAINEQFF. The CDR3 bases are TGCGCCAGCAGCATACTAGCGATTAATGAGCAGTTCTTC. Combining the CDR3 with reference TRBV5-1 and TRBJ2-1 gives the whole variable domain KAGVTQTPRYLIKTRGQQVTLSCSPISGHRSVSWYQQTPGQGLQFLFEYFSETQRNKGNFPGRFSGRQFSNSRSEMNVSTLELGDSALYLCASSILAINEQFFGPGTRLTVL.

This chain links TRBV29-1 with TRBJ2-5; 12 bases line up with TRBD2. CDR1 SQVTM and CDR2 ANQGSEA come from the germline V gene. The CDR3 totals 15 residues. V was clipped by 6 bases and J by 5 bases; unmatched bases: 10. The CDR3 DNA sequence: TGCAGCGTCGCGCCTAGCGGGAGGGCTCTCGAGACCCAGTACTTC. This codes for CSVAPSGRALETQYF.

Here the CDR3 DNA reads TGTGCCAGTAGTATTCAAGGAGGGCCAGAGACCCAGTACTTC. Translating it yields CASSIQGGPETQYF. The V call is TRBV19, the J call TRBJ2-5; a weak D match, TRBD2 (6 bases). CDR3 length: 14 residues. Germline V gene lookup returns CDR1 LNHDA and CDR2 SQIVND (reference sequence). Trimming took off 3 bases at V and 4 bases at J, with 12 bases between the two ends. The full variable domain, completed using reference TRBV19 and TRBJ2-5, is DGGITQSPKYLFRKEGQNVTLSCEQNLNHDAMYWYRQDPGQGLRLIYYSQIVNDFQKGDIAEGYSVSREKKESFPLTVTSAQKNPTAFYLCASSIQGGPETQYFGPGTRLLVL.